This TCR beta chain originates from a study of control samples from healthy donors and cancer patients. The protocol was immunoSEQ multiplex PCR, while the TCRdb copy is restricted to in-frame clones and leaves out a portion. The sample carries about 140,000 clones, roughly 94% recorded once. The source material was blood. The clonotype comes from a man aged 40-55 years in good health.

The CDR3 coding sequence is TGTGCCAGCAGCGGAACCGGGACCCTCTACGAGCAGTACTTC. Protein: CASSGTGTLYEQYF. V gene TRBV7-9 combines with J gene TRBJ2-7; possibly TRBD1 or TRBD2 for D (5 bases each). The germline V and J ends were trimmed by 5 bases and 3 bases, with 14 bases remaining between them. This CDR3 is built from 14 residues. CDR1 SEHNR and CDR2 FQNEAQ come from the germline V gene (reference sequence).